Described below is a single T cell receptor beta chain sequence and its context. Its antigen is as yet unknown. This sample stems from a study of cytomegalovirus exposure and HLA in healthy donors. Points from the study as a whole: The authors listed about 170 TCR beta chains as cytomegalovirus-associated. Many donors carried some public TCRs, although rarity characterized most TCR sequences.

This CDR3 contains 16 residues. Per germline, CDR1 SGHTA and CDR2 FQGNSA. V trimming: 2 bases; J trimming: 0 bases; junction bases outside the gene matches: 5. TCRdb's copy holds only in-frame clones and misses some; the assay was immunoSEQ multiplex PCR. The sample comprises over 200,000 clones, less than 95% of which are singletons, and roughly 3% rests with the top ten. The clonotype was recovered from a young woman in good health and CMV-seronegative. V is TRBV7-2 and J is TRBJ2-7; 9 positions match TRBD2. The sample comprised PBMCs. The CDR3 reads CASSLTTSGSSYEQYF. Here the CDR3 DNA reads TGTGCCAGCAGCTTAACGACTAGCGGTTCCTCCTACGAGCAGTACTTC.